This TCR beta chain was documented in a study of Graves' ophthalmopathy and Graves' hyperthyroidism. As for the study in general: Peripheral blood was gathered at the point of initial diagnosis, before any treatment started.

RNA transcripts provided the template for amplifying TCR beta CDR3 regions. After a first-round RT-PCR with HTBI primers, a second-round multiplex PCR was run. TCRdb independently ran MiXCR on the multiplex PCR reads; one entry per CDR3 protein. The repertoire holds approximately 700,000 distinct CDR3 sequences, with more than 40% as singletons. Ineligible for inclusion were patients with other autoimmune diseases, uncontrolled infections, pregnancy or lactation. CDR3 length: 13 residues. CDR1 LNHDA and CDR2 SQIVND come from the germline V gene (reference sequence). V lost 5 bases and J lost 7, with 14 bases in between.

Sequencing was performed on peripheral blood. This rearrangement joins TRBV19 to TRBJ1-1; possible D gene TRBD1, 5 bases. The TCR sequence derives from an adult man with Graves' ophthalmopathy. CDR3 sequence reads: CASSFRGSHEAFF. The CDR3 nucleotides read TGTGCCAGTAGTTTCCGGGGGTCCCATGAAGCTTTCTTT.